This TCR beta chain was sequenced during a study of graft-versus-host responses after intestinal transplantation. General observations from the study: GvH clones were found in recipient marrow; some appeared first in ileum or blood.

In the case of this clone: Its matching antigen is unknown. A junction end diverges from the germline sequence, so it may reflect a read error.

The assay was immunoSEQ multiplex PCR, and TCRdb's table has in-frame clones only and misses some. The sample holds approximately 85,000 clones, less than 95% seen once. The CDR3 runs 15 residues. The germline V gene encodes CDR1 SGHAT and CDR2 FQNNGV. The TCR was taken from a human donor who was the organ donor for an intestinal transplant. The material was unstimulated CD8+ T cells sorted from spleen or lymph node cells, obtained before transplant. The gene calls are TRBV11-2 and TRBJ2-7, with TRBD2 identical over 10 bases. CDR3 region: CASAPLLAGEFERYF. For the CDR3, the DNA is TGTGCCAGCGCTCCTCTCCTAGCGGGAGAATTCGAGCGGTACTTC. The full variable domain, in which reference TRBV11-2 and TRBJ2-7 provide the parts outside the CDR3, is EAGVAQSPRYKIIEKRQSVAFWCNPISGHATLYWYQQILGQGPKLLIQFQNNGVVDDSQLPKDRFSAERLKGVDSTLKIQPAKLEDSAVYLCASAPLLAGEFERYFGPGTRLTVT.